This T cell receptor (beta chain) is from a study of T cells in Graves' hyperthyroidism and ophthalmopathy. The length of the CDR3 is 14 residues. V lost 4 bases to trimming and J lost 2 bases; unmatched junction nucleotides: 1. Germline CDR1 reads MRHNA; CDR2 reads SNTAGT. Researchers amplified the TCR beta CDR3 regions from RNA transcripts. RT-PCR in the first round (using the HTBI primer set) targeted the TCR CDR3. Each CDR3 protein is one row after TCRdb ran MiXCR on the multiplex PCR reads. This table has 300,000 or so distinct CDR3 sequences, approximately 15% appearing once. Ophthalmopathy cases met thresholds of Clinical Activity Score at least 3, NOSPECS grade at least 4 and duration under 3 months. Each diagnosis was grounded in clinical symptoms, serum thyroxine and TRAb, thyroid ultrasound, and orbital computed tomography.

Source material: blood. This TCR came from an older woman with Graves' ophthalmopathy. The rearrangement uses TRBV6-4 and TRBJ2-3; 9 nucleotides line up with TRBD2. The CDR3 bases are TGTGCCAGCAGTGGGACTAGCGACACAGATACGCAGTATTTT. Translating gives CASSGTSDTDTQYF.